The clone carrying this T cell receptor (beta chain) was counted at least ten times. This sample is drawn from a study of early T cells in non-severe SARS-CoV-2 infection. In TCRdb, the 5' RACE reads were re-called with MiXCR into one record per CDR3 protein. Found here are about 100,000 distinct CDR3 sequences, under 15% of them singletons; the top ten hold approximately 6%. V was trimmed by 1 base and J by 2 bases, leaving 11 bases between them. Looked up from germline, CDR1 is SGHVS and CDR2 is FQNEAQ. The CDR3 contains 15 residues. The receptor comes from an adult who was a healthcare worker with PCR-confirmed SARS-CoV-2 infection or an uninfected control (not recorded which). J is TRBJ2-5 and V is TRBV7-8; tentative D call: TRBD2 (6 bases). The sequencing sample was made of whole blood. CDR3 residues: CASSLEEGVQETQYF. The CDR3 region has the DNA TGTGCCAGCAGCTTAGAGGAGGGAGTACAAGAGACCCAGTACTTC.